Here is one T cell receptor (beta chain) with its context. What it binds is unknown. Sequencing used immunoSEQ multiplex PCR; TCRdb keeps in-frame clones, though not all of them. The sample yields 80,000 to 130,000 clones, about 90% seen once. Trimming took off 5 bases at V and 7 bases at J, with 18 bases between the two ends. The germline V gene encodes CDR1 SGHAT and CDR2 FQNNGV. The CDR3 has 15 residues. The data belong to a study of siplizumab effects on memory and regulatory T cells. General study findings and limits: Versus over 25% in controls, the mappable alloreactive CD4+ clones averaged about 63% Treg-derived with siplizumab. Of the proliferating CD4+ or CD8+ clones, roughly 75-96% lacked a naive or memory phenotype that could be assigned.

The sequence was obtained from a human donor in good health. Some clones in this sample may be carry-over from other donors' samples. Sequencing used CD4+ T cells sorted from blood. The chain has TRBV11-2 and TRBJ2-4, with D tentatively TRBD1 (6 bases). This CDR3 is CASSAEQGIGNIQYF. The DNA of the CDR3 is TGTGCCAGCAGCGCTGAACAGGGCATTGGGAACATTCAGTACTTC.